Below are 4 T cell receptor beta chains sequenced from a single sample in a study of low-dose radiotherapy and immunotherapy resistance in tumors. With TRAV- and TRBV-specific primers, first-strand cDNA was made, covering the alpha and beta chains. TCR amplification involved 20 PCR cycles with a constant-region primer and V-primer adapter. MiXCR was run by TCRdb on the reads, yielding one entry per CDR3 protein. The table includes 45,000 or so distinct CDR3 sequences, about 25% detected once. Noted time point: after trial treatment. The treatment denotes: LDRT plus nivolumab, ipilimumab, low-dose cyclophosphamide and aspirin (RACIN trial). Specimen: PBMCs, collected after low-dose radiotherapy plus immunotherapy. These receptors were taken from a male donor with prostate cancer.

This clonotype was detected many times. This sequence joins TRBV24-1 and TRBJ1-1, with TRBD1 identical over 9 bases. CDR3 length: 14 amino acids. V shed 3 bases, J shed 7 bases, and the junction held 5 bases outside the gene matches. Germline assignment: CDR1 KGHDR and CDR2 SFDVKD. This CDR3 is CATSDPGQGNEAFF. In DNA form, the CDR3 reads TGTGCCACCAGTGATCCCGGACAGGGGAATGAAGCTTTCTTT.

At least ten counts were recorded for this clonotype. V is TRBV28 and J is TRBJ1-2; D not certain. CDR1 is MDHEN and CDR2 is SYDVKM in the germline V gene. V was shortened by 4 bases and J by 6 bases, with 9 bases between the two germline ends. The CDR3 spans 12 residues. The CDR3 DNA is TGTGCCAGCAGTTCCCAGTGGAATGGCTACACCTTC. It yields the protein CASSSQWNGYTF.

This clonotype was seen at least ten times. The J gene is TRBJ2-1, the V gene TRBV20-1; 7 nucleotides agree with TRBD2. Trimming at V came to 0 bases and at J to 3 bases, leaving 5 bases not matched to a gene. Germline V gene data show CDR1 as DFQATT and CDR2 as SNEGSKA (reference sequence). This CDR3 is 15 amino acids long. The CDR3 sequence is CSARERGRGYNEQFF. CDR3 in DNA: TGCAGTGCTAGAGAGCGCGGGAGAGGCTACAATGAGCAGTTCTTC.

This clonotype has just a few counts. This is likely an artifact of a read error, given a far larger clone one base away. The chain joins TRBV5-4 to TRBJ2-7; weak D call: TRBD1 (6 bases). CDR1 and CDR2 from the germline V gene are SGHNT and YYREEE (reference sequence). The CDR3 totals 13 residues. V was shortened by 1 base and J by 7 bases, with 12 bases between the two germline ends. CDR3: CASSLTGYNEQYF. The CDR3 DNA follows: TGTGCCAGCAGCTTGACAGGGTACAATGAGCAGTACTTC.